These T cell receptor beta chains were read from a single sample in a study of early T cells in non-severe SARS-CoV-2 infection. TCRdb processed the 5' RACE reads anew with MiXCR; each CDR3 protein has one entry. The profile shows about 66,000 distinct CDR3 sequences, less than 9.5% of them singletons. Sequenced sample: whole blood. Source of these receptors: an adult who was a healthcare worker with PCR-confirmed SARS-CoV-2 infection or an uninfected control (not recorded which). Each CDR3 is given without its conserved first and last residue. Expanded clones get a size class; other rows say once, few or many, or leave the size out.

v_call clone_size cdr3_aa
TRBV4-1 many ASSQGPVTGELF
TRBV5-1 few ASSFGSGMYQETQY
TRBV7-2 few ASSPFPGPEQF
TRBV10-2 . ASRRGTLTDGELF
TRBV2 many ASSEGGDWSSYNEQF
TRBV5-6 . ASSGGTSGTGELF
TRBV11-3 few ASSPPTSNEQF
TRBV7-3 few ASSSQPGLAGATEQY
TRBV29-1 few SVEEDRGEKLF
TRBV5-1 few ASSLRSHQETQY
TRBV3-1 . ASSQGPIRSNYNEQF
TRBV12-3/TRBV12-4 . ASRPGTLHNEKLF
TRBV5-5 many ASSLGQGANQPQH
TRBV20-1 few SASRAGSTDTQY
TRBV2 few ASSYIIDTQY
TRBV7-3 few ASSELKGLNTEAF
TRBV28 few ASSLIPGQATSSTDTQY
TRBV6-2/TRBV6-3 many ASSSPRQGHPYEQY
TRBV6-5 . ASRTGTSYNEQF
TRBV10-3 many AISGGSSEALYEQY
TRBV5-1 . ASSSGLFPQGQETQY
TRBV28 many ASSVSGTVAYEQY
TRBV5-6 few ASSPGFLAGVDEQY
TRBV20-1 . SAGTGNHLWGYT
TRBV20-1 many SALGQGANTEAF
TRBV6-5 many ASRDRLTYNEQF
TRBV20-1 few SARTAPNEKLF
TRBV7-3 few ASSAGAEVYGYT
TRBV4-1 many ASSQESGRAEYEQY
TRBV10-2 many ASSDASGTYNEQF
TRBV12-3/TRBV12-4 few ASSIRDQETQY
TRBV5-4 few ASSLGATGGAYNEQF
TRBV7-9 few ASSRLGSASNEQF
TRBV7-2 many ASSLEGDANTEAF
TRBV7-9 few ASSTRTESSYNEQF
TRBV12-1 few ASSLRTSGWTDTQY
TRBV7-2 . ASSRGANMAYEQY
TRBV7-6 once AGSPVVGGDTGELF
TRBV11-2 . ASSLERTGLEQY
TRBV10-3 many AISRGQPQETQY
TRBV23-1 few ASSQLRRTVEPYEQY
TRBV18 many ASSPPVGGSVGTQY
TRBV7-2 few ASKRDTDTQY
TRBV20-1 few SARGQGGHSPLH
TRBV20-1 medium-sized SASQGDQPQH
TRBV5-6 . ASSPRTSGSTDTQY
TRBV28 . ASNIAGTYEQY
TRBV7-3 few ASSLTQGSGANVLT
TRBV7-9 . ASSLGGQWELF
TRBV24-1 . ATSDIQGPSSYNEQF
TRBV7-9 many ASSPTSGRPDTQY
TRBV18 many ASSPPEQILSGANVLT